This T cell receptor beta chain was profiled in a study of blood T cell repertoires in COVID-19. Study as a whole: Donors in the United States, Italy and Spain gave samples during acute or convalescent COVID-19.

Those enrolled in Seattle joined during active infection and were followed longitudinally afterward. Germline-derived CDR1 and CDR2 are SGDLS and YYNGEE. This CDR3 has 15 residues. Trimming stripped 0 bases from V and 2 bases from J, with 11 bases between. Per the original methods: Counts of nucleated cells, estimated from reference gene primer amplification, were obtained. Sequencing used immunoSEQ multiplex PCR; TCRdb keeps in-frame clones, though not all of them. V, J and clone size derive from that table, while D and trimming were established from the DNA sequence. The data hold 70,000 or so clones, with less than 90% observed a single time.

The receptor's source is a man aged 50-60 years with COVID-19, enrolled during active disease. The chain couples TRBV9 to TRBJ2-5; D gene ambiguous. Sequencing input: peripheral blood. CDR3 protein: CASSVGLSAQETQYF. The CDR3 DNA reads as TGTGCCAGCAGCGTAGGACTCTCCGCACAAGAGACCCAGTACTTC. The full variable domain, completed using reference TRBV9 and TRBJ2-5, is DSGVTQTPKHLITATGQRVTLRCSPRSGDLSVYWYQQSLDQGLQFLIQYYNGEERAKGNILERFSAQQFPDLHSELNLSSLELGDSALYFCASSVGLSAQETQYFGPGTRLLVL.